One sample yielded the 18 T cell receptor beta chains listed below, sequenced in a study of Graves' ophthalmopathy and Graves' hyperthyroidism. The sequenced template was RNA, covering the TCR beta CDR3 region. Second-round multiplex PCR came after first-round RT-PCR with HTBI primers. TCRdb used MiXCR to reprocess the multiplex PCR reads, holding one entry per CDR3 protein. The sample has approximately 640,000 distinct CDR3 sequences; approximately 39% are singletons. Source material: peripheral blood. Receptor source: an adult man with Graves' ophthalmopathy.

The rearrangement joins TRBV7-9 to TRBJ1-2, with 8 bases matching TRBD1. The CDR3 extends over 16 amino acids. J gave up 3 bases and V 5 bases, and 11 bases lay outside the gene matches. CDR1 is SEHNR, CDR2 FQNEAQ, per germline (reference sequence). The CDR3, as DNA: TGTGCCAGCAGCCACCCGGACAGGGAGCTAGACTATGGCTACACCTTC. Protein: CASSHPDRELDYGYTF. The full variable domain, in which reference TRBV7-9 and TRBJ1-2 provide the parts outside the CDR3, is DTGVSQNPRHKITKRGQNVTFRCDPISEHNRLYWYRQTLGQGPEFLTYFQNEAQLEKSRLLSDRFSAERPKGSFSTLEIQRTEQGDSAMYLCASSHPDRELDYGYTFGSGTRLTVV.

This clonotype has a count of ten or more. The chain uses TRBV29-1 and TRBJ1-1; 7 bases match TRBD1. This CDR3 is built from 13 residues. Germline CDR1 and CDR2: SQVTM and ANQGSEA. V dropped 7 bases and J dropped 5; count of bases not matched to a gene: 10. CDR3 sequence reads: CSATTGDWTEAFF. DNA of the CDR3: TGCAGCGCTACTACAGGGGATTGGACTGAAGCTTTCTTT.

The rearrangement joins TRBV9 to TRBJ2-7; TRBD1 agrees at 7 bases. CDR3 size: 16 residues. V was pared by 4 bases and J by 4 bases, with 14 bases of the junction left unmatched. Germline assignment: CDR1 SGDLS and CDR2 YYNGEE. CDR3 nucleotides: TGTGCCAGCAGCCAAAACCCGGGACAGACATCTTACGAGCAGTACTTC. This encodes CASSQNPGQTSYEQYF.

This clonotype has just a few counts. The CDR3 region is CASSLEGGRGNGYTF. As DNA, the CDR3 is TGTGCCAGCAGCTTAGAAGGGGGTCGGGGCAATGGCTACACCTTC. J is TRBJ1-2 and V is TRBV7-2, with D maybe TRBD1 (6 bases). V shed 1 base and J shed 6 bases, with 15 bases lying between them. The CDR3 extends over 15 amino acids. Germline V gene lookup returns CDR1 SGHTA and CDR2 FQGNSA.

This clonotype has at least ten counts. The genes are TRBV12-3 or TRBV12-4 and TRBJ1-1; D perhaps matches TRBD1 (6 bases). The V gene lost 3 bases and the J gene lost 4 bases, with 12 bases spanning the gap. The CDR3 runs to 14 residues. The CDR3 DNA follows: TGTGCCAGCAGTTTCAGGGGAGGAGGCACTGAAGCTTTCTTT. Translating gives CASSFRGGGTEAFF.

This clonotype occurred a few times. This chain's CDR3 is CASSSGGDTGELFF. Here the CDR3 DNA reads TGTGCCAGCAGCTCGGGTGGGGACACCGGGGAGCTGTTTTTT. The chain is built from TRBV7-3 and TRBJ2-2; no firm D call. The CDR3 is 14 residues long. Germline lookup yields CDR1 SGHTA and CDR2 FQGTGA. Trimming took off 4 bases at V and 3 bases at J, with 9 bases between the two ends.

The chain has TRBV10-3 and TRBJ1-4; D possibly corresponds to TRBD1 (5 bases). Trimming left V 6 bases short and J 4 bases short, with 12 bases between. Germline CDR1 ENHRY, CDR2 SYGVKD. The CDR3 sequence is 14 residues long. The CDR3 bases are TGTGCCATCAGCCCGGGACGGCATAATGAAAAACTGTTTTTT. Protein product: CAISPGRHNEKLFF.

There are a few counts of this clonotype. The CDR3 loop is CAWSPVLSGDEQYF. The DNA for the CDR3 is TGTGCCTGGAGCCCAGTTTTATCGGGAGACGAGCAGTACTTC. The chain has TRBV30 and TRBJ2-7; TRBD2 might be the D (6 bases). CDR1 and CDR2 (germline): GTSNPN, SVGIG (reference sequence). Trimming took 3 bases from V and 5 from J, leaving 17 bases between them. The CDR3 extends over 14 amino acids.

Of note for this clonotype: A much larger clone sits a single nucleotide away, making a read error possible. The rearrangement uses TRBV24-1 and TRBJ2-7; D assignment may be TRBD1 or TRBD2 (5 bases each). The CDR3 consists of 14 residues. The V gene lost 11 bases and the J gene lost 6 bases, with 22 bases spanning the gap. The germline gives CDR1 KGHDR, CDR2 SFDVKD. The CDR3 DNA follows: TGTGCCAGCAGCGCCGGGGTGGGGACCTGCGAGCAGTACTTC. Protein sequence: CASSAGVGTCEQYF.

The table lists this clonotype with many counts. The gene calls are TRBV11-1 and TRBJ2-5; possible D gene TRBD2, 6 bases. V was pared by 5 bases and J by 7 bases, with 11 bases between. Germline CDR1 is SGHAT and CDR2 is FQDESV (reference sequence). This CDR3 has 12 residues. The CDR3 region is CASSGGVATQYF. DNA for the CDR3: TGTGCCAGCAGCGGCGGGGTGGCGACCCAGTACTTC.

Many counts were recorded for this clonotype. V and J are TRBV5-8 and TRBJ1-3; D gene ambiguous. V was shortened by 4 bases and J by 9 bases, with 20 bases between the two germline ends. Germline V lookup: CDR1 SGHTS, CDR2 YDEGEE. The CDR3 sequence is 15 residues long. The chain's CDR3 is CASSTRLRMGSTIYF. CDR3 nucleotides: TGTGCCAGCAGCACCCGACTGAGAATGGGGAGCACCATATATTTT.

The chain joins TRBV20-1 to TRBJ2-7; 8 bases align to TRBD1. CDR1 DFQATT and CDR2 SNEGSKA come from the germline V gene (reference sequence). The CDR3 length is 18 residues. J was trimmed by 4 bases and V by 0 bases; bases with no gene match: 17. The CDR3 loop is CSARDRFGQGARRYEQYF. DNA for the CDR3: TGCAGTGCTAGAGATCGATTTGGGCAGGGGGCGAGAAGATACGAGCAGTACTTC.

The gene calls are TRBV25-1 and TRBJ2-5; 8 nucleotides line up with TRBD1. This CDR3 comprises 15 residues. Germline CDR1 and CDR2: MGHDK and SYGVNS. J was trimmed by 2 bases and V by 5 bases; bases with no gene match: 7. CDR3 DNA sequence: TGTGCCAGCAGTTTCTGGACAGGGCGGCAAGAGACCCAGTACTTC. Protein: CASSFWTGRQETQYF.

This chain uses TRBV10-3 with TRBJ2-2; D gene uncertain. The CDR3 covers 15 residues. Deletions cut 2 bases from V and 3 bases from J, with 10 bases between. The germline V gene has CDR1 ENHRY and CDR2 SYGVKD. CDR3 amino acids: CAISEGVGYTGELFF. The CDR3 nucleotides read TGTGCCATCAGTGAGGGGGTTGGCTACACCGGGGAGCTGTTTTTT.

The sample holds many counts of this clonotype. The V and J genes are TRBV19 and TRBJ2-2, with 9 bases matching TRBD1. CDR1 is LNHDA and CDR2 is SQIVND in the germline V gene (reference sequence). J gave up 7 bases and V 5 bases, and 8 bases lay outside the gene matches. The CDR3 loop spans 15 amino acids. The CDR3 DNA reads TGTGCCAGTAGTGTATACAGGGGGCGCGACGGGGAGCTGTTTTTT. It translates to CASSVYRGRDGELFF.

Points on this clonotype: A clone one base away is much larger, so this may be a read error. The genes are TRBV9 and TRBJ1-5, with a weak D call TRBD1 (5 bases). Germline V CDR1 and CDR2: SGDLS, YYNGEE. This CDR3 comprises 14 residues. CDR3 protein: CPSSVGPLREPQHF. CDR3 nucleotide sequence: TGTCCCAGCAGCGTGGGACCGTTGAGGGAGCCCCAGCATTTT.

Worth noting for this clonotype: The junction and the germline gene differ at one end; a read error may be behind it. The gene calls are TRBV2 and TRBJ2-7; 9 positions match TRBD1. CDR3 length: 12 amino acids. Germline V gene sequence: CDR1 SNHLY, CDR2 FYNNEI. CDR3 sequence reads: CASSIVQGAQYF. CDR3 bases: TGTGCCAGCAGTATCGTACAGGGGGCGCAGTATTTC. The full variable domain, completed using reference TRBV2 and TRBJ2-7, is EPEVTQTPSHQVTQMGQEVILRCVPISNHLYFYWYRQILGQKVEFLVSFYNNEISEKSEIFDDQFSVERPDGSNFTLKIRSTKLEDSAMYFCASSIVQGAQYFGPGTRLTVT.

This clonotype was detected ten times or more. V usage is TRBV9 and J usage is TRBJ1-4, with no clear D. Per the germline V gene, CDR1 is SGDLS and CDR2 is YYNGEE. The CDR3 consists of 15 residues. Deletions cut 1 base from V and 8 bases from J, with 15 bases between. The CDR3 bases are TGTGCCAGCAGCGTATCGGTAGGGCTTATGGAAAAACTGTTTTTT. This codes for CASSVSVGLMEKLFF. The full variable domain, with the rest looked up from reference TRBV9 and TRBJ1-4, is DSGVTQTPKHLITATGQRVTLRCSPRSGDLSVYWYQQSLDQGLQFLIQYYNGEERAKGNILERFSAQQFPDLHSELNLSSLELGDSALYFCASSVSVGLMEKLFFGSGTQLSVL.